One sample yielded the 18 T cell receptor beta chains listed below, sequenced in a study of T cell responses to AZD1222 COVID-19 vaccine. Clones were read by immunoSEQ multiplex PCR, and TCRdb kept only the in-frame ones, dropping some. Here the sample spans under 200,000 clones, around 95% being singletons. Source: peripheral blood, taken on day 0 of AZD1222 vaccination. All receptors come from an adult in good health.

The table lists this clone with a count of one. V gene TRBV5-1 combines with J gene TRBJ1-4, with D maybe TRBD1 (6 bases). V lost 4 bases and J lost 5, with 12 bases in between. The CDR3 contains 14 residues. Germline V lookup: CDR1 SGHRS, CDR2 YFSETQ. In nucleotides, the CDR3 is TGCGCCAGCAGCCTGGACAGTCGAAATGAAAAACTGTTTTTT. As protein: CASSLDSRNEKLFF.

The V and J genes are TRBV11-2 and TRBJ2-3, with 11 bases fitting TRBD2. Germline V lookup: CDR1 SGHAT, CDR2 FQNNGV. The CDR3 consists of 15 residues. The J segment lost 2 bases and the V segment lost 7 bases, leaving 5 bases of the junction unmatched. DNA of the CDR3: TGTGCCAGCATCACGGGACTAGCGGTCACAGATACGCAGTATTTT. It encodes CASITGLAVTDTQYF.

This clone was counted once. This chain connects TRBV11-3 to TRBJ2-1; D is unclear. V was shortened by 2 bases and J by 2 bases, with 4 bases between the two germline ends. The CDR3 length is 13 residues. Germline CDR1 is SGHNT and CDR2 is YENEEA. The CDR3 DNA is TGTGCCAGCAGCTTATCTACCTACAATGAGCAGTTCTTC. This sequence encodes CASSLSTYNEQFF.

The rearrangement joins TRBV5-1 to TRBJ2-1; 7 positions match TRBD2. The V segment lost 6 bases and the J segment 2 bases; nucleotides outside the gene matches: 8. Germline V gene data show CDR1 as SGHRS and CDR2 as YFSETQ. The CDR3 extends over 15 amino acids. CDR3 in amino acids: CASNVGGSTYNEQFF. As DNA, the CDR3 is TGCGCCAGCAATGTCGGCGGGAGTACCTACAATGAGCAGTTCTTC.

The chain recombines TRBV4-2 with TRBJ1-2; D remains ambiguous. Trimming took 2 bases from V and 7 from J, leaving 8 bases between them. The CDR3 is 12 amino acids. Germline V gene lookup returns CDR1 LGHNA and CDR2 YNFKEQ. The CDR3 bases are TGTGCCAGCAGCCAATCAATCCGTGGCTACACCTTC. Its translation: CASSQSIRGYTF.

V gene TRBV28 combines with J gene TRBJ1-3, with a weak D call TRBD1 (6 bases). Germline values: CDR1 MDHEN, CDR2 SYDVKM. The V gene lost 6 bases and the J gene lost 8 bases, with 14 bases spanning the gap. This CDR3 contains 13 residues. The DNA of the CDR3 is TGTGCCAGCAGCAAACAGGGCGCAGACACCATATATTTT. Translated: CASSKQGADTIYF.

The chain joins TRBV6-1 to TRBJ2-7; D ambiguous. V shed 0 bases and J shed 3 bases, with 21 bases lying between them. Germline CDR1 MNHNS, CDR2 SASEGT. The CDR3 length is 18 residues. Written as DNA, the CDR3 is TGTGCCAGCAGTGAAGCGCGATTCTTCCAAGCCCCTTTCTACGAGCAGTACTTC. This gives the protein CASSEARFFQAPFYEQYF.

This clone was detected only once. The chain carries TRBV28 and TRBJ2-2; TRBD1 agrees at 7 bases. After removal of 2 bases from V and 6 bases from J, the junction contained 6 bases not matched to a gene. This CDR3 has 15 amino acids. The germline V gene has CDR1 MDHEN and CDR2 SYDVKM. DNA for the CDR3: TGTGCCAGCAGTTTAGTTGGACAGGTACCCGGGGAGCTGTTTTTT. Translating it yields CASSLVGQVPGELFF. Full variable domain (remainder filled in from reference TRBV28 and TRBJ2-2): DVKVTQSSRYLVKRTGEKVFLECVQDMDHENMFWYRQDPGLGLRLIYFSYDVKMKEKGDIPEGYSVSREKKERFSLILESASTNQTSMYLCASSLVGQVPGELFFGEGSRLTVL.

This chain joins TRBV7-9 and TRBJ1-1, with 7 bases fitting TRBD1. The V gene's germline CDR1 is SEHNR and CDR2 FQNEAQ (reference sequence). V dropped 7 bases and J dropped 1; count of bases not matched to a gene: 3. The CDR3 totals 13 residues. The CDR3 region has the DNA TGTGCCAGCATGTACAGGGGGAACACTGAAGCTTTCTTT. Translating it yields CASMYRGNTEAFF.

The chain has TRBV27 and TRBJ1-5, with 10 positions matching TRBD1. The CDR3 sequence is 16 residues long. V dropped 4 bases and J dropped 6; count of bases not matched to a gene: 9. CDR1 is MNHEY and CDR2 is SMNVEV in the germline V gene (reference sequence). The CDR3 sequence is CASSSWTGGDSQPQHF. CDR3 sequence (DNA): TGTGCCAGCAGTTCCTGGACAGGGGGGGATAGTCAGCCCCAGCATTTT.

V usage is TRBV7-3 and J usage is TRBJ2-2, with D unclear. Germline V gene lookup returns CDR1 SGHTA and CDR2 FQGTGA. V lost 2 bases to trimming and J lost 1 base, with 8 bases between them. CDR3 length: 15 residues. For the CDR3, the DNA is TGTGCCAGCAGCTTAGCCCCAGTGAACACCGGGGAGCTGTTTTTT. It codes for CASSLAPVNTGELFF.

V is TRBV12-3 or TRBV12-4 and J is TRBJ1-1; D remains ambiguous. Trimming left V 6 bases short and J 0 bases short, with 5 bases between. The CDR3 is 12 residues long. For the CDR3, the DNA is TGTGCCAGCAGCACAATGAACACTGAAGCTTTCTTT. This gives the protein CASSTMNTEAFF.

V gene TRBV30 combines with J gene TRBJ1-3, with D possibly TRBD1 on 5 matching bases. There are 15 residues in the CDR3. The V end lost 8 bases, the J end lost 2 bases, and 19 bases lay between the germline ends. Per the germline V gene, CDR1 is GTSNPN and CDR2 is SVGIG (reference sequence). The DNA for the CDR3 is TGTGCCGGATGGTTGCCGGACATTCCTGGAAACACCATATATTTT. As protein: CAGWLPDIPGNTIYF.

The rearrangement joins TRBV27 to TRBJ1-5; 7 bases are a match to TRBD1. The V gene's germline CDR1 is MNHEY and CDR2 SMNVEV (reference sequence). After removal of 1 base from V and 3 bases from J, the junction contained 3 bases not matched to a gene. There are 15 residues in the CDR3. The CDR3 is CASSLFGQANQPQHF. In DNA, the CDR3 is TGTGCCAGCAGTTTATTTGGACAGGCCAATCAGCCCCAGCATTTT.

V is TRBV3-1 (or the pseudogene TRBV3-2) and J is TRBJ2-1; the match to TRBD1 covers 9 bases. The V gene end was trimmed by 2 bases and the J gene end by 4 bases; junction bases not matched to a gene: 9. Germline CDR1 LGHDT, CDR2 YNNKEL (reference sequence). The CDR3 covers 17 residues. CDR3 sequence: CASSQLGAGTGYNEQFF. DNA for the CDR3: TGTGCCAGCAGCCAATTGGGAGCCGGGACAGGGTACAATGAGCAGTTCTTC.

This clone was counted a single time. This chain uses TRBV5-1 with TRBJ2-1; 11 bases line up with TRBD2. The CDR3 sequence is 15 residues long. V gave up 4 bases and J gave up 6 bases; unmatched junction bases: 6. Germline loops: CDR1 SGHRS, CDR2 YFSETQ. DNA for the CDR3: TGCGCCAGCAGCCCTACTAGCGGGGGCCTCAATGAGCAGTTCTTC. Translating gives CASSPTSGGLNEQFF.

This clone appeared a single time. J is TRBJ2-3 and V is TRBV18; D gene ambiguous. The V end was cut by 6 bases, the J end by 3 bases, with 13 bases between. CDR1 and CDR2 (germline): KGHSH, LQKENI. The CDR3 consists of 14 residues. In DNA, the CDR3 is TGTGCCAGCTCCCCCGGAGTGGCAACAGATACGCAGTATTTT. Residues: CASSPGVATDTQYF.

This chain connects TRBV5-1 to TRBJ2-1; D ambiguous. This CDR3 has 14 residues. The V end lost 2 bases, the J end lost 2 bases, and 8 bases lay between the germline ends. CDR1 SGHRS and CDR2 YFSETQ come from the germline V gene. Here the CDR3 DNA reads TGCGCCAGCAGCTTCGCCGGAACCTACAATGAGCAGTTCTTC. The encoded protein is CASSFAGTYNEQFF.